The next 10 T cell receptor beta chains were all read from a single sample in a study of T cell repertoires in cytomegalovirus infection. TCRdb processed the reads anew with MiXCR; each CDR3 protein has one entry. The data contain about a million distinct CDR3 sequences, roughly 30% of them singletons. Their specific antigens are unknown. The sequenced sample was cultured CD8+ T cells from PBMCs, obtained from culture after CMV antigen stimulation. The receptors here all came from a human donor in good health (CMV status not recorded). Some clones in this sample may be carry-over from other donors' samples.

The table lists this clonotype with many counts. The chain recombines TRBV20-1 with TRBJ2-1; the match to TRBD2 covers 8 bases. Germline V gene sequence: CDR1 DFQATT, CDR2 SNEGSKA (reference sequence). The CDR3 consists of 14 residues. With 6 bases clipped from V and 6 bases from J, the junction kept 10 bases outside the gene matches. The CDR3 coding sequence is TGCAGTGCCCACCCCGGGGGGGGGCGCAATGAGCAGTTCTTC. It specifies CSAHPGGGRNEQFF.

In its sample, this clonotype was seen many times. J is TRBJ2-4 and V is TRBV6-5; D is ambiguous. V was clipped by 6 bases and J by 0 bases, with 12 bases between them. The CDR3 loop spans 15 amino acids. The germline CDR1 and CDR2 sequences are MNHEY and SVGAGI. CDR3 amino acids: CASRPGLQAKNIQYF. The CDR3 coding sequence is TGTGCCAGCAGGCCTGGGCTCCAAGCCAAAAACATTCAGTACTTC.

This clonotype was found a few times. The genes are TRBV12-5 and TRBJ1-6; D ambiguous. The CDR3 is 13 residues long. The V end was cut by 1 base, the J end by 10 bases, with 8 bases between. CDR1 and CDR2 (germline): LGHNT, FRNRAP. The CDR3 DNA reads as TGTGCTAGTGGTTTGGATGCGGGGTCACCCCTCCACTTT. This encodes CASGLDAGSPLHF.

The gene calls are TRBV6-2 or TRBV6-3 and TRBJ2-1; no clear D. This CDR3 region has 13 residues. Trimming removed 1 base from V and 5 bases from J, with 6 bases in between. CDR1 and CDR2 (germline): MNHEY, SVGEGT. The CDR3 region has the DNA TGTGCCAGCAGTTACTGGCAGGACAATGAGCAGTTCTTC. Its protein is CASSYWQDNEQFF.

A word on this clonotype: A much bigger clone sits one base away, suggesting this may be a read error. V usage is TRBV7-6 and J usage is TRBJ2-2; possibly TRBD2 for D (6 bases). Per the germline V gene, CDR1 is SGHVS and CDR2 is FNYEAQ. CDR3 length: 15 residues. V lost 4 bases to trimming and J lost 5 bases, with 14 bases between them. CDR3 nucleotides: TGTGCCAGCAGCTCAGCCAAGGGGAGGACCGGGGAGCTGTTTTTT. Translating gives CASSSAKGRTGELFF. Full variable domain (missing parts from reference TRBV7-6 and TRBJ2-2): GAGVSQSPRYKVTKRGQDVALRCDPISGHVSLYWYRQALGQGPEFLTYFNYEAQQDKSGLPNDRFSAERPEGSISTLTIQRTEQRDSAMYRCASSSAKGRTGELFFGEGSRLTVL.

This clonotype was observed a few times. The CDR3 DNA follows: TGTGCCAGCGAGGGGGCCTACGAGCAGTACTTC. Its translation is CASEGAYEQYF. The chain links TRBV7-2 to TRBJ2-7, with a weak D call TRBD1 (6 bases). The CDR3 length is 11 residues. From germline, CDR1 is SGHTA and CDR2 FQGNSA. Between the trimmed V and J ends, which lost 8 bases and 2 bases, there was a span of 7 bases. The complete variable domain, with remaining parts taken from reference TRBV7-2 and TRBJ2-7, reads GAGVSQSPSNKVTEKGKDVELRCDPISGHTALYWYRQSLGQGLEFLIYFQGNSAPDKSGLPSDRFSAERTGGSVSTLTIQRTQQEDSAVYLCASEGAYEQYFGPGTRLTVT.

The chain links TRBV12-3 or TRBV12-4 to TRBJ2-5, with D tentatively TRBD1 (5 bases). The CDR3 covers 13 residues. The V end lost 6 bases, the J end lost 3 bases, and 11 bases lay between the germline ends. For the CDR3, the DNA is TGTGCCAGCAGAATAGGGGCGGAAGAGACCCAGTACTTC. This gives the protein CASRIGAEETQYF.

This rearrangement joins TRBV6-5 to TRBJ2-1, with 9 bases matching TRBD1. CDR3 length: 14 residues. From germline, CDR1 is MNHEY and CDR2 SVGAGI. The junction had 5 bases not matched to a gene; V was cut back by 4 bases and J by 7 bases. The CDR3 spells CASSWGDRANEQFF. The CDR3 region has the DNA TGTGCCAGCAGTTGGGGGGACAGGGCGAATGAGCAGTTCTTC.

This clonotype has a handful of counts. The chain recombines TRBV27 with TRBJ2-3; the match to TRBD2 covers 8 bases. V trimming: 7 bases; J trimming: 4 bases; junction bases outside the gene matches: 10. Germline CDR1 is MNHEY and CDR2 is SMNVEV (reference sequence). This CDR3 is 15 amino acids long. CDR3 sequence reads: CASTWSGGSSDTQYF. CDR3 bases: TGTGCCAGCACATGGAGCGGGGGATCATCAGATACGCAGTATTTT.

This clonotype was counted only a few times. The CDR3 nucleotides read TGTGCCAGCAGCTTGGACCCCAACTCCTACGAGCAGTACGTC. This sequence encodes CASSLDPNSYEQYV. This chain joins TRBV5-4 and TRBJ2-7; no clear D. This CDR3 has 14 amino acids. Germline V gives CDR1 SGHNT, CDR2 YYREEE (reference sequence). Trimming removed 0 bases at V and 0 bases at J, with 7 bases between.